Shown below are 26 T cell receptor beta chains from a single sample sequenced in a study of blood T cell repertoires in COVID-19. Clones were read by immunoSEQ multiplex PCR, and TCRdb kept only the in-frame ones, dropping some. In the table there are around 170,000 clones, around nine tenths of which are singletons. The sequencing sample was made of peripheral blood. The receptor set was obtained from a man aged 55 to 70 with COVID-19, enrolled during active disease.

The DNA of the CDR3 is TGCAGTGCTAGACTAAGCCTTGAAGCTTTCTTT. It specifies CSARLSLEAFF. This chain links TRBV20-1 with TRBJ1-1; D unresolved. Germline CDR1 and CDR2: DFQATT and SNEGSKA (reference sequence). Trimming took 2 bases from V and 7 from J, leaving 8 bases between them. CDR3 length equals 11 residues.

The V and J genes are TRBV7-3 and TRBJ2-1, with D possibly being TRBD2 (6 bases). CDR1 is SGHTA, CDR2 FQGTGA, per germline. The germline V and J ends were trimmed by 5 bases and 4 bases, with 15 bases remaining between them. The CDR3 is made up of 15 amino acids. CDR3 amino acids: CASSPRGTPYNEQFF. DNA of the CDR3: TGTGCCAGCAGCCCTCGGGGGACGCCTTACAATGAGCAGTTCTTC.

This clone has more than one count but fewer than ten. This rearrangement joins TRBV2 to TRBJ1-2; no clear D. The V end was cut by 8 bases, the J end by 3 bases, with 10 bases between. The CDR3 covers 12 residues. The V gene's germline CDR1 is SNHLY and CDR2 FYNNEI. CDR3 amino acids: CASSYRYYGYTF. In DNA, the CDR3 is TGTGCCAGCTCGTACAGATACTATGGCTACACCTTC.

The genes are TRBV6-2 or TRBV6-3 and TRBJ2-1; D might be TRBD2 (5 bases). V lost 2 bases to trimming and J lost 6 bases, with 14 bases between them. Per germline, CDR1 MNHEY and CDR2 SVGEGT. This CDR3 is built from 15 residues. CDR3 nucleotides: TGTGCCAGCAGTTACGGGTGGGAGAGGGTCAATGAGCAGTTCTTC. This sequence encodes CASSYGWERVNEQFF.

In the case of this clone: Other nucleotide sequences in the sample specify the same CDR3. The chain is built from TRBV10-3 and TRBJ2-7, with TRBD2 as a possible D gene (6 bases). The germline V gene encodes CDR1 ENHRY and CDR2 SYGVKD. This CDR3 region has 12 residues. Trimming removed 4 bases from V and 5 bases from J, with 9 bases in between. CDR3 in DNA: TGTGCCATCAGTGTCGGGGGAAACGAGCAGTACTTC. Protein sequence: CAISVGGNEQYF.

The chain uses TRBV27 and TRBJ2-2; 10 bases are a match to TRBD2. V dropped 5 bases and J dropped 7; count of bases not matched to a gene: 4. This CDR3 has 14 amino acids. Germline V gives CDR1 MNHEY, CDR2 SMNVEV (reference sequence). CDR3 nucleotide sequence: TGTGCCAGCAGTCTCAGGACTAGCGGCGGGGAGCTGTTTTTT. Its translation: CASSLRTSGGELFF.

The chain couples TRBV29-1 to TRBJ1-1; D might be TRBD1 (5 bases). Trimming left V 8 bases short and J 2 bases short, with 15 bases between. Germline CDR1 SQVTM, CDR2 ANQGSEA. This CDR3 is built from 13 residues. CDR3: CSLSGRGNTEAFF. The CDR3 DNA reads as TGCAGCCTGTCTGGGAGGGGCAACACTGAAGCTTTCTTT.

The CDR3 sequence: CASSGQIQYNEQFF. The CDR3 nucleotides are TGTGCCAGCTCAGGACAGATTCAATACAATGAGCAGTTCTTC. The chain recombines TRBV18 with TRBJ2-1, with a possible D match to TRBD1 (6 bases). Trimming took 5 bases from V and 4 from J, leaving 12 bases between them. The CDR3 runs 14 residues. The germline V gene encodes CDR1 KGHSH and CDR2 LQKENI. Full variable domain (remainder filled in from reference TRBV18 and TRBJ2-1): NAGVMQNPRHLVRRRGQEARLRCSPMKGHSHVYWYRQLPEEGLKFMVYLQKENIIDESGMPKERFSAEFPKEGPSILRIQQVVRGDSAAYFCASSGQIQYNEQFFGPGTRLTVL.

This rearrangement joins TRBV5-1 to TRBJ2-1; 8 nucleotides agree with TRBD2. The V gene's germline CDR1 is SGHRS and CDR2 YFSETQ. This CDR3 region has 15 residues. The trim removed 4 bases at V and 4 bases at J, leaving 7 bases unmatched. The CDR3 loop is CASSPGTSPYNEQFF. In DNA form, the CDR3 reads TGCGCCAGCAGCCCAGGGACTAGTCCTTACAATGAGCAGTTCTTC.

V gene TRBV3-1 (or the pseudogene TRBV3-2) combines with J gene TRBJ2-5; 14 nucleotides line up with TRBD2. Germline loops: CDR1 LGHDT, CDR2 YNNKEL (reference sequence). There are 14 residues in the CDR3. The V segment lost 5 bases and the J segment 6 bases; nucleotides outside the gene matches: 2. The chain's CDR3 is CASSGTSGGKTQYF. The CDR3 DNA reads TGTGCCAGCAGCGGGACTAGCGGGGGAAAGACCCAGTACTTC.

The rearrangement joins TRBV7-6 to TRBJ1-1, with TRBD1 matching 7 bases. V gave up 5 bases and J gave up 2 bases; unmatched junction bases: 14. The CDR3 is 17 residues long. CDR1 is SGHVS and CDR2 is FNYEAQ in the germline V gene. CDR3 residues: CASSTPGTTGRNTEAFF. The CDR3 coding sequence is TGTGCCAGCAGCACGCCAGGGACGACAGGGAGAAACACTGAAGCTTTCTTT.

J is TRBJ1-2 and V is TRBV29-1; D uncertain. The germline V and J ends were trimmed by 3 bases and 6 bases, with 11 bases remaining between them. This CDR3 region has 12 residues. CDR1 is SQVTM and CDR2 is ANQGSEA in the germline V gene. This chain's CDR3 is CSVELVTHGYTF. In DNA form, the CDR3 reads TGCAGCGTTGAGCTGGTAACTCATGGCTACACCTTC.

J is TRBJ2-7 and V is TRBV15, with 7 bases that match TRBD2. The CDR3 spans 15 residues. Germline CDR1 reads LNHNV; CDR2 reads YYDKDF (reference sequence). Trimming took 3 bases from V and 3 from J; bases not matched to a gene: 8. CDR3 region: CATSRVSGGNYEQYF. DNA for the CDR3: TGTGCCACCAGCAGGGTGTCGGGGGGAAACTACGAGCAGTACTTC.

The CDR3 sequence is CASSPQGLGEKLFF. Here the CDR3 DNA reads TGTGCCAGCTCACCTCAGGGTCTCGGTGAAAAACTGTTTTTT. The chain recombines TRBV18 with TRBJ1-4; possibly TRBD1 for D (5 bases). Germline V lookup: CDR1 KGHSH, CDR2 LQKENI. Deletions cut 3 bases from V and 7 bases from J, with 12 bases between. CDR3 size: 14 residues.

This chain joins TRBV6-2 or TRBV6-3 and TRBJ1-3, with D uncertain. Germline CDR1 and CDR2: MNHEY and SVGEGT. Trimming stripped 3 bases from V and 7 bases from J, with 7 bases between. The length of the CDR3 is 12 residues. CDR3 in amino acids: CASSYLRNTIYF. Here the CDR3 DNA reads TGTGCCAGCAGTTATCTCCGGAACACCATATATTTT.

V is TRBV7-2 and J is TRBJ1-3; D ambiguous. Germline CDR1 is SGHTA and CDR2 is FQGNSA. The germline V and J ends were trimmed by 0 bases and 2 bases, with 14 bases remaining between them. The CDR3 has 17 residues. Here the CDR3 reads CASSLAVSPKPGNTIYF. Here the CDR3 DNA reads TGTGCCAGCAGCTTAGCGGTGTCTCCAAAGCCTGGAAACACCATATATTTT.

This chain joins TRBV2 and TRBJ2-2, with D tentatively TRBD2 (5 bases). The V end lost 8 bases, the J end lost 5 bases, and 12 bases lay between the germline ends. The CDR3 has 13 residues. Germline V gives CDR1 SNHLY, CDR2 FYNNEI. The CDR3 loop reads CASGKEATGELFF. CDR3 DNA: TGTGCCAGCGGGAAGGAGGCAACCGGGGAGCTGTTTTTT. The full variable domain, with the rest looked up from reference TRBV2 and TRBJ2-2, is EPEVTQTPSHQVTQMGQEVILRCVPISNHLYFYWYRQILGQKVEFLVSFYNNEISEKSEIFDDQFSVERPDGSNFTLKIRSTKLEDSAMYFCASGKEATGELFFGEGSRLTVL.

CDR3 loop: CATSRLAFTRGEQYF. CDR3 bases: TGTGCCACCAGCAGACTAGCGTTTACTCGGGGCGAGCAGTACTTC. The chain carries TRBV15 and TRBJ2-7; possibly TRBD2 for D (6 bases). The V gene lost 2 bases and the J gene lost 6 bases, with 17 bases spanning the gap. CDR3 length equals 15 residues. Germline V gene sequence: CDR1 LNHNV, CDR2 YYDKDF (reference sequence).

CDR3 nucleotide sequence: TGCGCCAGCAGCAAAAAACAGGGAACCAACACTGAAGCTTTCTTT. Its translation is CASSKKQGTNTEAFF. This chain uses TRBV5-1 with TRBJ1-1; maybe TRBD1 (6 bases). The V end was cut by 4 bases, the J end by 2 bases, with 15 bases between. The CDR3 has 15 amino acids. Germline V lookup: CDR1 SGHRS, CDR2 YFSETQ.

The V call is TRBV11-1, the J call TRBJ1-2; D perhaps matches TRBD1 (6 bases). There are 15 residues in the CDR3. The V gene's germline CDR1 is SGHAT and CDR2 FQDESV (reference sequence). Trimming stripped 3 bases from V and 0 bases from J, with 11 bases between. CDR3 loop: CASSFAGDPNYGYTF. CDR3 nucleotide sequence: TGTGCCAGCAGCTTCGCAGGGGACCCTAACTATGGCTACACCTTC. The full variable domain, its missing parts supplied by reference TRBV11-1 and TRBJ1-2, is EAEVAQSPRYKITEKSQAVAFWCDPISGHATLYWYRQILGQGPELLVQFQDESVVDDSQLPKDRFSAERLKGVDSTLKIQPAELGDSAMYLCASSFAGDPNYGYTFGSGTRLTVV.

The chain employs TRBV5-4 and TRBJ1-2; perhaps TRBD1 as D (6 bases). The CDR3 contains 15 residues. V was clipped by 0 bases and J by 4 bases, with 13 bases between them. Per the germline V gene, CDR1 is SGHNT and CDR2 is YYREEE (reference sequence). CDR3 DNA sequence: TGTGCCAGCAGCTTGGGACAGGCAGGGGCCTATGGCTACACCTTC. Translating it yields CASSLGQAGAYGYTF.

The chain carries TRBV27 and TRBJ2-7; TRBD1 is a possible D gene (5 bases). V was clipped by 8 bases and J by 2 bases, with 22 bases between them. The CDR3 totals 16 residues. Germline loops: CDR1 MNHEY, CDR2 SMNVEV (reference sequence). The CDR3, as DNA: TGTGCCAGCGCAGGATCCACAGGACCAACAACCTACGAGCAGTACTTC. This translates into CASAGSTGPTTYEQYF.

V and J are TRBV20-1 and TRBJ2-3; D is undetermined. Germline assignment: CDR1 DFQATT and CDR2 SNEGSKA (reference sequence). There are 11 residues in the CDR3. Trimming removed 6 bases from V and 8 bases from J, with 12 bases in between. The CDR3 protein is CSAGDKLTQYF. DNA of the CDR3: TGCAGTGCAGGCGACAAGCTTACGCAGTATTTT.

The CDR3 nucleotides read TGCGCCAGCAGCTTGGCAGGAACAGATACGCAGTATTTT. This sequence encodes CASSLAGTDTQYF. The rearrangement links TRBV5-1 to TRBJ2-3, with D hard to call. Trimming removed 0 bases at V and 3 bases at J, with 5 bases between. The CDR3 has 13 amino acids. Per the germline V gene, CDR1 is SGHRS and CDR2 is YFSETQ.

The genes are TRBV7-6 and TRBJ1-3, with a tentative D call TRBD1 (6 bases). This CDR3 contains 18 residues. V dropped 1 base and J dropped 0 bases, with 16 bases sitting between them. CDR1 and CDR2 from the germline V gene are SGHVS and FNYEAQ. The CDR3 DNA follows: TGTGCCAGCAGCTTAGAAACCTGGGACACTAGCTCTGGAAACACCATATATTTT. It encodes CASSLETWDTSSGNTIYF.

This chain connects TRBV5-1 to TRBJ1-1; TRBD1 matches 10 bases. Trimming at V came to 4 bases and at J to 5 bases, leaving 8 bases not matched to a gene. Germline CDR1 is SGHRS and CDR2 is YFSETQ. CDR3 length: 15 residues. The CDR3 sequence: CASSPRQGAGTEAFF. CDR3 DNA: TGCGCCAGCAGCCCGAGACAGGGGGCGGGTACTGAAGCTTTCTTT.